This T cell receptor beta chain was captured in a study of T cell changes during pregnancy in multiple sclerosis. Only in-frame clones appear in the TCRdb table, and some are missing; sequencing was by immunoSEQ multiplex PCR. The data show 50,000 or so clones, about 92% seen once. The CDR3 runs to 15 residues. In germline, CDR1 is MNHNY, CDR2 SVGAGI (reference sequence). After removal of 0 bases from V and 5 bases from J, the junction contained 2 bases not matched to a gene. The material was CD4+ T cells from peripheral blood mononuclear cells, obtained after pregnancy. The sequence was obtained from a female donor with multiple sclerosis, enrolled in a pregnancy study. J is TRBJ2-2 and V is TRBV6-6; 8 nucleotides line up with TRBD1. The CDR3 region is CASSYSQGATGELFF. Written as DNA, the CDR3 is TGTGCCAGCAGTTACTCTCAGGGGGCGACCGGGGAGCTGTTTTTT.